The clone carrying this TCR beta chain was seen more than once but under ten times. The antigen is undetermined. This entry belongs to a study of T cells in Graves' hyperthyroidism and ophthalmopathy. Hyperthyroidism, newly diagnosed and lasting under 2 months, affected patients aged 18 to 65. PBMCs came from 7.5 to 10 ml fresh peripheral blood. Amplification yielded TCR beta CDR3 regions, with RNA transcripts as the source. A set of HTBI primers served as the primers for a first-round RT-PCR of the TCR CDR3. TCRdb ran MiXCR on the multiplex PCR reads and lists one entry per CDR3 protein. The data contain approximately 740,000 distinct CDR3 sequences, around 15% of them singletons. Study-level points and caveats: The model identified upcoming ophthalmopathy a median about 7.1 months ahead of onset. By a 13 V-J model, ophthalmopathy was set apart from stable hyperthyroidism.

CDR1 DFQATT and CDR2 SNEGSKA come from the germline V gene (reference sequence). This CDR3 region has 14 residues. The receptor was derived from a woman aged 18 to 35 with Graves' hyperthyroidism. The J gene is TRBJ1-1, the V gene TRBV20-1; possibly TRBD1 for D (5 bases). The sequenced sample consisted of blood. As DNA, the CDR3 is TGCCCCACAACAGGCCAACGCCGACACTGGGAAGCTTTCTTT. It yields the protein CPTTGQRRHWEAFF.